What follows are 17 T cell receptor beta chains derived from one specimen sequenced in a study of T cell changes during pregnancy in multiple sclerosis. Generated by immunoSEQ multiplex PCR, the TCRdb table keeps only in-frame clones and is missing some. The sample carries tens of thousands of clones, about 93% recorded once. The sample in question was CD8+ T cells from peripheral blood mononuclear cells, obtained before pregnancy. These receptors originate from a female donor with multiple sclerosis, enrolled in a pregnancy study.

The chain recombines TRBV11-2 with TRBJ2-5; the D is unclear. The germline gives CDR1 SGHAT, CDR2 FQNNGV. The CDR3 contains 13 residues. V was shortened by 1 base and J by 1 base, with 4 bases between the two germline ends. The CDR3 bases are TGTGCCAGCAGCTTAGCCAGCCAAGAGACCCAGTACTTC. This translates into CASSLASQETQYF.

V is TRBV19 and J is TRBJ2-3, with D tentatively TRBD1 (6 bases). This CDR3 contains 17 residues. The germline V and J ends were trimmed by 10 bases and 0 bases, with 23 bases remaining between them. In germline, CDR1 is LNHDA, CDR2 SQIVND (reference sequence). As DNA, the CDR3 is TGTGCCACCGCGAGCTCCAGGGGCAGTACTAGCACAGATACGCAGTATTTT. Protein: CATASSRGSTSTDTQYF.

This clone showed up just once. This chain connects TRBV7-9 to TRBJ2-3; weak D call: TRBD2 (6 bases). Germline V gives CDR1 SEHNR, CDR2 FQNEAQ (reference sequence). Trimming stripped 7 bases from V and 1 base from J, with 15 bases between. CDR3 length: 15 amino acids. CDR3 residues: CASNEAPSGTDTQYF. CDR3 nucleotide sequence: TGTGCCAGCAACGAGGCTCCTAGCGGCACAGATACGCAGTATTTT. Drawing the rest from reference TRBV7-9 and TRBJ2-3, the complete variable domain is DTGVSQNPRHKITKRGQNVTFRCDPISEHNRLYWYRQTLGQGPEFLTYFQNEAQLEKSRLLSDRFSAERPKGSFSTLEIQRTEQGDSAMYLCASNEAPSGTDTQYFGPGTRLTVL.

The rearrangement links TRBV27 to TRBJ2-1, with D possibly matching TRBD2 (5 bases). This CDR3 has 15 amino acids. The germline V gene has CDR1 MNHEY and CDR2 SMNVEV (reference sequence). V was trimmed by 2 bases and J by 5 bases, leaving 13 bases between them. As DNA, the CDR3 is TGTGCCAGCAGTTTAAGCGGTAACCTGGACAATGAGCAGTTCTTC. Its protein is CASSLSGNLDNEQFF.

The CDR3 reads CASSLVSLAGPVGTQYF. CDR3 coding DNA: TGCGCCAGCAGCTTGGTATCCCTAGCGGGACCCGTGGGGACGCAGTATTTT. V usage is TRBV5-1 and J usage is TRBJ2-3, with TRBD2 identical over 9 bases. V shed 0 bases and J 9 bases; nucleotides not matched to a gene: 14. CDR3 length equals 17 residues. CDR1 SGHRS and CDR2 YFSETQ come from the germline V gene.

The rearrangement uses TRBV7-2 and TRBJ2-7; 13 bases are a match to TRBD2. In germline, CDR1 is SGHTA, CDR2 FQGNSA. This CDR3 region has 17 residues. V was pared by 1 base and J by 4 bases, with 7 bases of the junction left unmatched. This CDR3 is CASSLDQGLAGVYEQYF. As DNA, the CDR3 is TGTGCCAGCAGCTTAGATCAAGGACTAGCGGGAGTATACGAGCAGTACTTC.

The CDR3 region is CASTSNGRDSQYNEQFF. The DNA of the CDR3 is TGTGCCAGCACCTCTAACGGACGGGACTCACAATACAATGAGCAGTTCTTC. The chain has TRBV27 and TRBJ2-1; D is possibly TRBD2 (6 bases). V lost 7 bases, J lost 4 bases, and 23 bases lay in between. Germline CDR1 MNHEY, CDR2 SMNVEV (reference sequence). The CDR3 is 17 amino acids.

This clone was counted a single time. The chain employs TRBV11-3 and TRBJ2-1, with 7 bases lining up with TRBD2. The CDR3 runs 14 residues. V lost 6 bases and J lost 7; bases outside the gene matches: 9. CDR1 is SGHNT, CDR2 YENEEA, per germline. This chain's CDR3 is CASRFTSAINEQFF. CDR3 DNA: TGTGCCAGCAGGTTTACTAGCGCAATTAATGAGCAGTTCTTC.

V is TRBV27 and J is TRBJ2-1, with D perhaps matching TRBD2 (5 bases). Per the germline V gene, CDR1 is MNHEY and CDR2 is SMNVEV (reference sequence). V lost 6 bases and J lost 3, with 15 bases in between. CDR3 length: 15 amino acids. The CDR3 loop reads CASSILVRGYNEQFF. The CDR3 DNA sequence: TGTGCCAGCAGCATACTAGTTCGTGGCTACAATGAGCAGTTCTTC.

The chain has TRBV20-1 and TRBJ1-1; no definite D call. V lost 6 bases and J lost 3, with 5 bases in between. Germline V gene lookup returns CDR1 DFQATT and CDR2 SNEGSKA (reference sequence). The CDR3 loop spans 10 amino acids. Here the CDR3 DNA reads TGCAGTGCCCCGGACACTGAAGCTTTCTTT. It yields the protein CSAPDTEAFF.

This sequence joins TRBV6-4 and TRBJ2-3, with 9 bases matching TRBD1. Per the germline V gene, CDR1 is MRHNA and CDR2 is SNTAGT. The CDR3 has 17 amino acids. V shed 0 bases, J shed 2 bases, and the junction held 6 bases outside the gene matches. In nucleotides, the CDR3 is TGTGCCAGCAGTGACTCGCCGGGGACAGGGTACACAGATACGCAGTATTTT. Amino acids: CASSDSPGTGYTDTQYF.

The V and J genes are TRBV28 and TRBJ1-2, with D perhaps TRBD1 (5 bases). V lost 2 bases, J lost 2 bases, and 12 bases lay in between. Germline-derived CDR1 and CDR2 are MDHEN and SYDVKM. The CDR3 is 15 residues long. The CDR3 spells CASSLPRATNYGYTF. The CDR3 DNA is TGTGCCAGCAGTTTACCCAGGGCGACCAACTATGGCTACACCTTC.

The J gene is TRBJ1-5, the V gene TRBV7-2; TRBD1 matches at 7 bases. The CDR3 runs to 14 residues. The V gene's germline CDR1 is SGHTA and CDR2 FQGNSA. Trimming removed 4 bases from V and 1 base from J; junction bases left unmatched: 1. The CDR3 DNA follows: TGTGCCAGCAGCTCGGGACAGAGCAATCAGCCCCAGCATTTT. It specifies CASSSGQSNQPQHF.

On this clone itself: Since no conserved phenylalanine or tryptophan closes the CDR3, a read error is the likely cause. The V call is TRBV20-1, the J call TRBJ1-2; unclear D gene. The CDR3 length is 11 residues. Per germline, CDR1 DFQATT and CDR2 SNEGSKA (reference sequence). The germline V and J ends were trimmed by 0 bases and 6 bases, with 5 bases remaining between them. CDR3 sequence: CSARDLDGYTL. CDR3 coding DNA: TGCAGTGCTAGAGATCTAGATGGCTACACCCTC.

The chain recombines TRBV15 with TRBJ1-5; the D gene is possibly TRBD1 (6 bases). V lost 6 bases and J 4 bases, leaving 13 bases between the germline ends. The length of the CDR3 is 14 residues. The germline V gene has CDR1 LNHNV and CDR2 YYDKDF (reference sequence). The CDR3 DNA sequence: TGTGCCACCAGTCCGCAGGGGAAAAATCAGCCCCAGCATTTT. Encoded protein: CATSPQGKNQPQHF.

The chain links TRBV19 to TRBJ2-7, with unresolved D. This CDR3 is 15 amino acids long. Germline lookup yields CDR1 LNHDA and CDR2 SQIVND (reference sequence). Trimming took 5 bases from V and 4 from J, leaving 18 bases between them. The CDR3 region is CASSPVPEVQYEQYF. The CDR3 DNA sequence: TGTGCCAGTAGTCCGGTCCCTGAAGTTCAATACGAGCAGTACTTC.

The chain uses TRBV4-3 and TRBJ2-1, with a weak D call TRBD1 (6 bases). The CDR3 length is 17 residues. The germline V gene encodes CDR1 LGHNA and CDR2 YSLEER. V was clipped by 0 bases and J by 8 bases, with 20 bases between them. CDR3 loop: CASSQERQGTLGDEQFF. DNA of the CDR3: TGCGCCAGCAGCCAAGAAAGGCAGGGGACCCTAGGGGATGAGCAGTTCTTC.